The present T cell receptor (beta chain) was sequenced within a study of blood T cell repertoires in COVID-19 (dated by TCRdb to 2018 to 2020). About the full investigation: Samples covering the acute and convalescent phases of COVID-19 were provided by collaborators in the United States, Italy and Spain. The prospective study material was composed of cDNA or gDNA derived from T cells, B-cell-depleted T cells, or PBMCs. Subjects who had been exposed to COVID-19, were actively infected with it, or had recovered from it provided the deeply sampled blood TCRbeta repertoires that made up the dataset. The repertoires were made available in a free public database intended to serve as a resource for research on the immune response to SARS-CoV-2. The samples were drawn from the first 160 participants of the ongoing ImmuneRACE study and from 950 to 1,500 subjects provided by 6 global collaborators. Nearly every sample came with metadata listing a de-identified subject ID, COVID-19 status, age in years and sex. Where available, HLA class I and class II types were taken from metadata supplied by the sample provider and were not determined by assay-based typing. Broader findings and caveats from the paper: The amount of clinical and demographic metadata varied by source and participant and was provided uncurated.

The immunoSEQ Assay, a bias-controlled multiplex PCR, was used to amplify TCRbeta CDR3 regions from genomic DNA. The original methods were these. The number of nucleated cells in each sample was estimated from the amplification of reference gene primers within the assay. To quantify the absolute abundance of each unique TCRbeta CDR3 rearrangement, sequence reads were collapsed and filtered. For each sample, productive Simpson clonality was calculated as the square root of Simpson's diversity index over productive rearrangements. This is the immuneACCESS table as TCRdb keeps it, with only in-frame sequences that have V and J called. A part of the clones is gone; compared with another copy, unresolved V genes explain less than half, and the rest is unexplained. The V and J calls and the clone size are those of that table, but D and trimming were determined from the DNA. The sample yields approximately 340,000 clones; around 90% were counted once. The leading ten clones occupy approximately 9.4% of the sample.

At one collaborating source in Seattle, patients were enrolled during active infection and were followed longitudinally through the course of disease. Whole blood was collected in K2EDTA tubes by collaborating institutions according to the institutions' own protocols. For TCRbeta analysis, collaborators shipped samples in one of three forms: frozen whole blood, isolated PBMCs, or DNA extracted from either of those sample types. The CDR3 goes from the cysteine to the phenylalanine over 15 residues. Only the CDR3 DNA stays, 45 bases, in frame from base 1. The germline V gene sets CDR1 to SGHTA and CDR2 to FQGNSA. The V end gives up 4 bases and the J end 6 bases, leaving 6 bases in the junction not matched to a gene. This clone was counted a few times. Its antigen is currently not known. No quality values exist for individual bases; no much larger clone is one base distant.

Sequenced: peripheral blood. The V and J segments used are TRBV7-2 and TRBJ2-4; the junction holds 10 bases that match TRBD1. The origin of this receptor is a man aged 25 to 40 with COVID-19, enrolled during active disease. The DNA sequence reads TGTGCCAGCAGCTCAACGACAGGGGGCGGAAACATTCAGTACTTC. It is translated as CASSSTTGGGNIQYF.